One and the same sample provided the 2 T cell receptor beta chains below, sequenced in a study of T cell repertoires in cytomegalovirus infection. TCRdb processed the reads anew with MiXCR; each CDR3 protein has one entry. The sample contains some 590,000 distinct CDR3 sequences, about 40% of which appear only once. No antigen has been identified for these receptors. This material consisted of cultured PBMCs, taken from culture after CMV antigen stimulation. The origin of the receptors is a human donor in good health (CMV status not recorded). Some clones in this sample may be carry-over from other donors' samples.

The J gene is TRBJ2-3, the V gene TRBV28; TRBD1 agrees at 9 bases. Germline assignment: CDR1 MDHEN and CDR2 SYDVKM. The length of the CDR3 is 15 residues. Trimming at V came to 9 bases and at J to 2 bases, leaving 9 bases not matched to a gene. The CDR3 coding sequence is TGTGCCAGTGCTGCAGGGACAGGGTACACAGATACGCAGTATTTT. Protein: CASAAGTGYTDTQYF.

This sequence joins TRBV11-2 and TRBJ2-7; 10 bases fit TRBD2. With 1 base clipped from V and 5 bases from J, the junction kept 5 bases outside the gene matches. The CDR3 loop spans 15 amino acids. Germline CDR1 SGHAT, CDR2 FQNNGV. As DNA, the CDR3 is TGTGCCAGCAGCTTAGGTACTAGCGGGATTCACGAGCAGTACTTC. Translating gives CASSLGTSGIHEQYF.